The 7 T cell receptor beta chains reported below all come from one sample, sequenced in a study of blood T cell repertoires in COVID-19. Profiling relied on immunoSEQ multiplex PCR, and the TCRdb table lists in-frame clones only, not all of them. The repertoire consists of 200,000 to 300,000 clones, with around 88% occurring once and the leading ten covering about 2.1%. Sequences were obtained from peripheral blood. The source is a man in his thirties or forties with active or convalescent COVID-19.

This chain connects TRBV5-1 to TRBJ1-1, with a possible D match to TRBD1 (5 bases). Germline assignment: CDR1 SGHRS and CDR2 YFSETQ. Trimming took off 0 bases at V and 6 bases at J, with 12 bases between the two ends. There are 14 residues in the CDR3. The CDR3 DNA reads as TGCGCCAGCAGCTTGGCGGGGGTGGGCGCTGAAGCTTTCTTT. It codes for CASSLAGVGAEAFF.

The rearrangement uses TRBV11-2 and TRBJ1-1; tentatively, D is TRBD1 (6 bases). From germline, CDR1 is SGHAT and CDR2 FQNNGV. Trimming pared 5 bases from V and 10 bases from J, leaving 14 bases between. This CDR3 has 12 amino acids. This CDR3 reads CASSRRGGGAFF. CDR3 in DNA: TGTGCCAGCAGCCGCCGCGGGGGCGGAGCTTTCTTT.

This clone appeared many times. The chain carries TRBV2 and TRBJ2-1; 11 bases agree with TRBD1. The length of the CDR3 is 15 residues. Germline CDR1 SNHLY, CDR2 FYNNEI. With V trimmed by 8 bases and J by 6 bases, 9 bases remained unmatched. CDR3 sequence reads: CASLNRDRGGNEQFF. CDR3 bases: TGTGCCAGCCTTAACCGGGACAGGGGGGGCAATGAGCAGTTCTTC.

The chain couples TRBV11-2 to TRBJ2-2; no reliable D call. Germline CDR1 reads SGHAT; CDR2 reads FQNNGV. V shed 3 bases and J shed 5 bases, with 4 bases lying between them. CDR3 length equals 12 residues. CDR3 sequence reads: CASSFITGELFF. DNA for the CDR3: TGTGCCAGCAGCTTTATAACCGGGGAGCTGTTTTTT. Supplemented by reference TRBV11-2 and TRBJ2-2, the full variable domain reads EAGVAQSPRYKIIEKRQSVAFWCNPISGHATLYWYQQILGQGPKLLIQFQNNGVVDDSQLPKDRFSAERLKGVDSTLKIQPAKLEDSAVYLCASSFITGELFFGEGSRLTVL.

The chain links TRBV7-2 to TRBJ1-1; D remains unclear. Germline CDR1 is SGHTA and CDR2 is FQGNSA. Deletions cut 1 base from V and 4 bases from J, with 7 bases between. This CDR3 has 13 residues. This chain's CDR3 is CASSLEMSTEAFF. DNA of the CDR3: TGTGCCAGCAGCTTAGAGATGAGCACTGAAGCTTTCTTT.

The V gene is TRBV6-5, the J gene TRBJ2-7, with TRBD2 identical over 10 bases. Germline CDR1 is MNHEY and CDR2 is SVGAGI. V lost 2 bases and J lost 6; bases outside the gene matches: 7. The CDR3 has 15 amino acids. CDR3 in amino acids: CASSYTKRGGGEQYF. In DNA form, the CDR3 reads TGTGCCAGCAGTTACACAAAGCGGGGGGGAGGCGAGCAGTACTTC.

This sequence joins TRBV6-5 and TRBJ1-1; D is unclear. Germline CDR1 MNHEY, CDR2 SVGAGI. This CDR3 region has 12 residues. Deletions cut 6 bases from V and 4 bases from J, with 9 bases between. The CDR3 sequence is CASSAPGTEAFF. The CDR3 DNA is TGTGCCAGCAGCGCTCCGGGCACTGAAGCTTTCTTT.